What follows are 28 T cell receptor beta chains derived from one specimen sequenced in a study of cytomegalovirus exposure and HLA in healthy donors. The PCR ran on 60 Vbeta and 13 Jbeta primers. Assay used: immunoSEQ multiplex PCR; TCRdb lists only in-frame clones, some missing. The sample includes approximately 150,000 clones, 84% of them seen just once. The sequencing sample was made of PBMCs. The receptor set was obtained from a young man in good health and CMV-seronegative.

This chain joins TRBV19 and TRBJ2-3; perhaps TRBD1 as D (5 bases). The germline gives CDR1 LNHDA, CDR2 SQIVND (reference sequence). The CDR3 totals 13 residues. V was shortened by 10 bases and J by 2 bases, with 13 bases between the two germline ends. CDR3 in amino acids: CATAGSSTDTQYF. In DNA form, the CDR3 reads TGTGCCACGGCAGGGTCATCCACAGATACGCAGTATTTT.

In its sample, this clone was seen a few times. This sequence joins TRBV28 and TRBJ1-4; 7 bases fit TRBD1. The germline V gene has CDR1 MDHEN and CDR2 SYDVKM. The CDR3 extends over 16 amino acids. After removal of 6 bases from V and 8 bases from J, the junction contained 15 bases not matched to a gene. The CDR3 nucleotides are TGTGCCAGCAGACCACCCAACAGGGGCTTTGACGAAAAACTGTTTTTT. Translating it yields CASRPPNRGFDEKLFF. The full variable domain, in which reference TRBV28 and TRBJ1-4 provide the parts outside the CDR3, is DVKVTQSSRYLVKRTGEKVFLECVQDMDHENMFWYRQDPGLGLRLIYFSYDVKMKEKGDIPEGYSVSREKKERFSLILESASTNQTSMYLCASRPPNRGFDEKLFFGSGTQLSVL.

The chain employs TRBV4-1 and TRBJ1-4; tentatively, D is TRBD1 (6 bases). Trimming cost V 0 bases and J 9 bases, with 17 bases left between them. CDR1 and CDR2 from the germline V gene are MGHRA and YSYEKL. This CDR3 region has 16 residues. This CDR3 is CASSQDLGGVRQKLFF. Written as DNA, the CDR3 is TGCGCCAGCAGCCAAGATTTAGGGGGAGTCCGCCAAAAACTGTTTTTT.

This chain links TRBV9 with TRBJ2-1, with D perhaps matching TRBD2 (7 bases). The ends were cut back, 0 bases at V and 10 bases at J, with 11 bases in the middle. Germline CDR1 SGDLS, CDR2 YYNGEE. CDR3 length equals 13 residues. CDR3 in DNA: TGTGCCAGCAGCGTAGGCGGGGGCGGGGAGCAGTTCTTC. Translation: CASSVGGGGEQFF.

The genes are TRBV14 and TRBJ2-5, with D maybe TRBD2 (6 bases). This CDR3 has 17 residues. Germline assignment: CDR1 SGHDN and CDR2 FVKESK. Trimming removed 1 base at V and 2 bases at J, with 17 bases between. The CDR3 nucleotides read TGTGCCAGCAGCCAAGGATTATCGCGGGGCTATCAAGAGACCCAGTACTTC. Translating gives CASSQGLSRGYQETQYF.

In this sample, this clone turned up a few times. The chain recombines TRBV9 with TRBJ2-1, with 9 bases that match TRBD2. The CDR3 extends over 15 amino acids. From germline, CDR1 is SGDLS and CDR2 YYNGEE. The junction had 5 bases not matched to a gene; V was cut back by 4 bases and J by 3 bases. The chain's CDR3 is CASSQYSGSYNEQFF. DNA of the CDR3: TGTGCCAGCAGCCAATATAGCGGGAGCTACAATGAGCAGTTCTTC.

V is TRBV11-3 and J is TRBJ2-7; D is possibly TRBD2 (5 bases). The CDR3 consists of 13 residues. V lost 3 bases, J lost 0 bases, and 6 bases lay in between. Per the germline V gene, CDR1 is SGHNT and CDR2 is YENEEA. CDR3 sequence reads: CASSFRGSYEQYF. In nucleotides, the CDR3 is TGTGCCAGCAGCTTCCGGGGCTCCTACGAGCAGTACTTC.

The rearrangement links TRBV27 to TRBJ2-7; 7 nucleotides agree with TRBD2. The CDR3 is 13 residues long. V trimming: 6 bases; J trimming: 0 bases; junction bases outside the gene matches: 2. Per the germline V gene, CDR1 is MNHEY and CDR2 is SMNVEV (reference sequence). The CDR3, as DNA: TGTGCCAGCAGATTAGCGGGCTCCTACGAGCAGTACTTC. It codes for CASRLAGSYEQYF.

This clone was seen a handful of times. This rearrangement joins TRBV4-2 to TRBJ1-5; tentative D call: TRBD1 (6 bases). V gave up 3 bases and J gave up 2 bases, with 20 bases separating them. Germline CDR1 LGHNA, CDR2 YNFKEQ. This CDR3 is built from 18 residues. The CDR3 region is CASSHPEGVGWGNQPQHF. In DNA, the CDR3 is TGTGCCAGCAGCCACCCCGAGGGGGTGGGCTGGGGCAATCAGCCCCAGCATTTT.

The count of this clone is one. The CDR3 region has the DNA TGTGCCAGCAGCCAATCCAGCGGGGGGGCCGCCTACGAGCAGTACTTC. Translation gives CASSQSSGGAAYEQYF. The chain carries TRBV4-2 and TRBJ2-7, with 10 bases fitting TRBD2. Germline V gene data show CDR1 as LGHNA and CDR2 as YNFKEQ. This CDR3 comprises 16 residues. Trimming cost V 2 bases and J 2 bases; bases outside gene matches: 6.

Concerning this clone: The same CDR3 also results from other DNA sequences found in this sample. The chain carries TRBV7-9 and TRBJ2-3; D gene unclear. The CDR3 runs to 12 residues. CDR1 and CDR2 from the germline V gene are SEHNR and FQNEAQ (reference sequence). With 4 bases removed from V and 5 bases from J, the gap between germline ends came to 7 bases. The CDR3 coding sequence is TGTGCCAGCAGCTCCTCCAGAGATACGCAGTATTTT. It yields the protein CASSSSRDTQYF.

The chain couples TRBV7-9 to TRBJ2-7; tentatively, D is TRBD2 (6 bases). V gave up 5 bases and J gave up 2 bases, with 13 bases separating them. The CDR3 contains 14 residues. Germline V gene lookup returns CDR1 SEHNR and CDR2 FQNEAQ (reference sequence). The CDR3 sequence is CASSPGLRAYEQYF. In DNA, the CDR3 is TGTGCCAGCAGCCCGGGACTTAGGGCCTACGAGCAGTACTTC.

There are a few counts of this clone. The chain has TRBV5-1 and TRBJ2-1; weak D call: TRBD1 (5 bases). V was clipped by 0 bases and J by 7 bases, with 11 bases between them. Germline V CDR1 and CDR2: SGHRS, YFSETQ. The CDR3 length is 14 residues. CDR3 region: CASSLEGLDNEQFF. The DNA of the CDR3 is TGCGCCAGCAGCTTGGAGGGGCTAGATAATGAGCAGTTCTTC.

The rearrangement joins TRBV5-1 to TRBJ2-1; the match to TRBD2 covers 12 bases. This CDR3 has 16 amino acids. Germline CDR1 is SGHRS and CDR2 is YFSETQ. V lost 3 bases to trimming and J lost 1 base; unmatched junction nucleotides: 2. CDR3 in amino acids: CASSSSGGASYNEQFF. The CDR3 region has the DNA TGCGCCAGCAGCTCTAGCGGGGGGGCATCCTACAATGAGCAGTTCTTC.

The chain couples TRBV25-1 to TRBJ2-1; 12 bases line up with TRBD1. CDR1 is MGHDK, CDR2 SYGVNS, per germline. V shed 4 bases, J shed 8 bases, and the junction held 6 bases outside the gene matches. This CDR3 contains 15 residues. The CDR3 region is CASSGGQGALDEQFF. CDR3 coding DNA: TGTGCCAGCAGTGGGGGACAGGGGGCTTTGGATGAGCAGTTCTTC.

This chain's CDR3 is CASTSGGTDTQYF. The DNA for the CDR3 is TGTGCCAGCACTAGCGGGGGAACAGATACGCAGTATTTT. This chain uses TRBV6-5 with TRBJ2-3, with 10 bases lining up with TRBD2. The CDR3 extends over 13 amino acids. The germline gives CDR1 MNHEY, CDR2 SVGAGI. V trimming: 7 bases; J trimming: 3 bases; junction bases outside the gene matches: 1.

The chain is built from TRBV29-1 and TRBJ1-2; TRBD1 matches 8 bases. This CDR3 has 13 amino acids. Germline V CDR1 and CDR2: SQVTM, ANQGSEA. V was clipped by 6 bases and J by 5 bases; unmatched bases: 8. CDR3 bases: TGCAGCGTACGGACAGGGTCAAGATATGGCTACACCTTC. As protein: CSVRTGSRYGYTF.

V is TRBV19 and J is TRBJ2-7, with 8 positions matching TRBD2. The CDR3 covers 16 residues. The germline V gene has CDR1 LNHDA and CDR2 SQIVND (reference sequence). V trimming: 3 bases; J trimming: 0 bases; junction bases outside the gene matches: 7. The CDR3 nucleotides read TGTGCCAGTAGTATTGCGGGGGGCCGCAGCTCCTACGAGCAGTACTTC. The encoded protein is CASSIAGGRSSYEQYF.

This clone was found a few times. V gene TRBV14 combines with J gene TRBJ2-2; D uncertain. V shed 1 base and J shed 8 bases, with 11 bases lying between them. The CDR3 runs 14 residues. The germline V gene encodes CDR1 SGHDN and CDR2 FVKESK. CDR3 region: CASSQGSRLGELFF. CDR3 bases: TGTGCCAGCAGCCAAGGGAGTCGTTTGGGGGAGCTGTTTTTT.

Remarks on this clone: Sequence at one end of the junction differs from germline and may be a read error. This chain connects TRBV27 to TRBJ2-7, with 8 bases matching TRBD1. The germline V gene has CDR1 MNHEY and CDR2 SMNVEV (reference sequence). The CDR3 extends over 14 amino acids. CDR3 protein: CVSSRRTGPGEQYF. The DNA of the CDR3 is TGTGTCAGCAGTCGAAGGACAGGGCCGGGTGAGCAGTACTTC.

This sequence joins TRBV14 and TRBJ2-7; 8 bases align to TRBD2. Germline V gene data show CDR1 as SGHDN and CDR2 as FVKESK. The CDR3 totals 15 residues. Trimming removed 1 base from V and 5 bases from J; junction bases left unmatched: 7. CDR3 sequence reads: CASSQVGGRLNEQYF. The CDR3 nucleotides are TGTGCCAGCAGCCAAGTCGGCGGGAGGTTGAACGAGCAGTACTTC.

The chain employs TRBV29-1 and TRBJ2-1, with D possibly TRBD2 on 6 matching bases. This CDR3 comprises 16 residues. V gave up 5 bases and J gave up 1 base, with 18 bases separating them. Germline V gene data show CDR1 as SQVTM and CDR2 as ANQGSEA. Here the CDR3 reads CSVPVGAGLSYNEQFF. CDR3 coding DNA: TGCAGCGTTCCCGTTGGGGCGGGATTATCCTACAATGAGCAGTTCTTC.

J is TRBJ1-1 and V is TRBV27; perhaps TRBD1 as D (5 bases). Between the trimmed V and J ends, which lost 2 bases and 6 bases, there was a span of 13 bases. The CDR3 runs to 14 residues. Germline CDR1 and CDR2: MNHEY and SMNVEV (reference sequence). For the CDR3, the DNA is TGTGCCAGCAGTTTACGGGACTCCGGGGCTGAAGCTTTCTTT. It translates to CASSLRDSGAEAFF.

This clone came up once. The chain links TRBV5-1 to TRBJ2-2; tentative D call: TRBD2 (5 bases). This CDR3 contains 16 residues. V was cut by 0 bases and J by 5 bases, with 14 bases left in between. Germline lookup yields CDR1 SGHRS and CDR2 YFSETQ. The CDR3: CASSLGGSALTGELFF. The DNA of the CDR3 is TGCGCCAGCAGCTTGGGAGGTAGCGCCCTAACCGGGGAGCTGTTTTTT.

This clone has only one observation. This rearrangement joins TRBV6-5 to TRBJ1-5, with 7 bases matching TRBD1. Germline values: CDR1 MNHEY, CDR2 SVGAGI. Trimming took 7 bases from V and 4 from J; bases not matched to a gene: 10. The CDR3 runs to 15 residues. The CDR3 DNA sequence: TGTGCCAGCAACCCGATCGACAGGGAGAATCAGCCCCAGCATTTT. Translating it yields CASNPIDRENQPQHF.

The V gene is TRBV7-9, the J gene TRBJ2-7, with D tentatively TRBD2 (6 bases). This CDR3 comprises 18 residues. CDR1 is SEHNR, CDR2 FQNEAQ, per germline (reference sequence). Trimming took 1 base from V and 7 from J, leaving 26 bases between them. CDR3 residues: CASSLGSGVGTALREQYF. In DNA form, the CDR3 reads TGTGCCAGCAGCTTAGGGTCTGGAGTCGGGACTGCCCTACGGGAGCAGTACTTC.

The V and J genes are TRBV2 and TRBJ2-7; 8 nucleotides agree with TRBD1. Germline V CDR1 and CDR2: SNHLY, FYNNEI. The CDR3 consists of 15 residues. V dropped 5 bases and J dropped 5; count of bases not matched to a gene: 11. This CDR3 is CASSLTDRVVNEQYF. The CDR3 nucleotides read TGTGCCAGCAGTCTTACGGACAGGGTGGTCAACGAGCAGTACTTC.

The V call is TRBV7-3, the J call TRBJ2-6; 9 bases are a match to TRBD1. The ends lost 5 bases at V and 2 bases at J; junction bases unmatched: 10. Germline V gives CDR1 SGHTA, CDR2 FQGTGA. The CDR3 runs to 18 residues. The CDR3 sequence is CASSPPTGGLTGANVLTF. The CDR3 DNA reads TGTGCCAGCAGCCCACCAACAGGGGGCCTCACTGGGGCCAACGTCCTGACTTTC.